The present T cell receptor beta chain was sequenced within a study of blood T cell repertoires in COVID-19. Overall study context: Samples representing acute and convalescent COVID-19 were sourced from the United States, Italy and Spain. PBMCs, B-cell-depleted T cells, or T cells provided the cDNA or gDNA that made up the material.

Per the germline V gene, CDR1 is MNHEY and CDR2 is SMNVEV (reference sequence). This CDR3 region has 14 residues. V lost 3 bases and J lost 7, with 12 bases in between. Produced via immunoSEQ multiplex PCR; TCRdb's table is partial and in-frame only. The sample has over 45,000 clones; roughly 84% are singletons. The sequencing input was peripheral blood. The clonotype originates from a man aged 45-65 years with active COVID-19. The chain joins TRBV27 to TRBJ2-2; tentative D call: TRBD2 (6 bases). As DNA, the CDR3 is TGTGCCAGCAGTTTCTTACTAGCTAACGGGGAGCTGTTTTTT. Its protein is CASSFLLANGELFF.